Below are 9 T cell receptor beta chains sequenced from a single sample in a study of identifying expanded T cells in peripheral blood. Repertoires were generated with immunoSEQ multiplex PCR, while TCRdb's copy carries only in-frame clones and drops some. The sample contains about 76,000 clones, about four fifths of which appear only once. Specimen: blood. Receptors originate from a person between 18 and 75 years old in good health.

V and J are TRBV2 and TRBJ2-5; TRBD2 aligns across 10 bases. The CDR3 sequence is 15 residues long. J gave up 1 base and V 5 bases, and 4 bases lay outside the gene matches. Germline V CDR1 and CDR2: SNHLY, FYNNEI. CDR3 residues: CASSRTSGSQETQYF. The CDR3 DNA reads TGTGCCAGCAGTCGGACTAGCGGTTCCCAAGAGACCCAGTACTTC.

The rearrangement uses TRBV10-3 and TRBJ2-1; D not resolved. The V end lost 8 bases, the J end lost 3 bases, and 14 bases lay between the germline ends. Germline V lookup: CDR1 ENHRY, CDR2 SYGVKD. The CDR3 has 14 residues. The CDR3 loop is CAIRLDPLYNEQFF. As DNA, the CDR3 is TGTGCCATCCGTCTTGATCCCCTCTACAATGAGCAGTTCTTC.

The V call is TRBV2, the J call TRBJ2-5; possibly TRBD1 or TRBD2 for D (7 bases each). Germline V gene lookup returns CDR1 SNHLY and CDR2 FYNNEI. V lost 4 bases, J lost 5 bases, and 20 bases lay in between. The CDR3 contains 16 residues. CDR3 in DNA: TGTGCCAGCAGTGCCAGGGGGGGCTACGTCGGGGAGACCCAGTACTTC. It encodes CASSARGGYVGETQYF.

This chain uses TRBV11-2 with TRBJ1-1, with 8 bases identical to TRBD1. Germline V gene data show CDR1 as SGHAT and CDR2 as FQNNGV. J gave up 7 bases and V 4 bases, and 5 bases lay outside the gene matches. The CDR3 length is 13 residues. This CDR3 reads CASSSQQGGEAFF. CDR3 nucleotide sequence: TGTGCCAGCAGCTCCCAACAGGGGGGTGAAGCTTTCTTT.

This clone was observed once. This chain uses TRBV27 with TRBJ2-3, with 8 nucleotides matching TRBD2. The CDR3 sequence is 16 residues long. With V trimmed by 1 base and J by 1 base, 4 bases remained unmatched. CDR1 MNHEY and CDR2 SMNVEV come from the germline V gene (reference sequence). This CDR3 is CASSLFKTSGTDTQYF. CDR3 sequence (DNA): TGTGCCAGCAGTTTATTTAAGACTAGCGGCACAGATACGCAGTATTTT.

The chain combines TRBV6-1 with TRBJ2-1; D is undetermined. CDR1 and CDR2 (germline): MNHNS, SASEGT. The V gene lost 0 bases and the J gene lost 6 bases, with 12 bases spanning the gap. The CDR3 is 15 amino acids. In nucleotides, the CDR3 is TGTGCCAGCAGTGAAGCGTGGCCGAATCCCAATGAGCAGTTCTTC. As protein: CASSEAWPNPNEQFF.

CDR3 in amino acids: CASSVAGLDNEQFF. The CDR3 DNA sequence: TGTGCCAGCAGCGTAGCCGGACTAGACAATGAGCAGTTCTTC. The chain carries TRBV9 and TRBJ2-1; 7 positions match TRBD2. The germline gives CDR1 SGDLS, CDR2 YYNGEE. V shed 0 bases and J 5 bases; nucleotides not matched to a gene: 2. CDR3 length: 14 residues.

The V gene is TRBV9, the J gene TRBJ2-7; perhaps TRBD2 as D (6 bases). CDR1 and CDR2 from the germline V gene are SGDLS and YYNGEE. This CDR3 spans 15 amino acids. Trimming shortened V by 0 bases and J by 4 bases, and 14 bases separated the two germline ends. The CDR3 DNA reads as TGTGCCAGCAGCGTAGCTGAGGCGGGATTGTACGAGCAGTACTTC. It is translated as CASSVAEAGLYEQYF.

The rearrangement uses TRBV7-9 and TRBJ1-2; D unclear. The V gene's germline CDR1 is SEHNR and CDR2 FQNEAQ (reference sequence). The V and J ends lost 3 bases and 6 bases respectively, with 14 bases between them. This CDR3 contains 14 residues. This CDR3 is CASSFEWGDNGYTF. Written as DNA, the CDR3 is TGTGCCAGCAGCTTTGAGTGGGGAGATAATGGCTACACCTTC.